These 30 T cell receptor beta chains were all obtained from the same sample, sequenced in a study of Ad26.COV2.S vaccination and SARS-CoV-2 variants (dated by TCRdb to 2020 to 2023). The label giving this sample's treatment or condition can be read as: approximately 18 received Ad26.COV2.S at low or high dose, single or two shots; about 5 received placebo; per-sample allocation not given. Repertoires of vaccine and placebo recipients were sequenced from samples collected on day 63 after the first injection. The library came from the immunoSEQ multiplex PCR assay. Entries here come from immuneACCESS through TCRdb and include only in-frame sequences with V and J called. Some clones fail to appear in such tables; in the studies checked, an unresolved V gene covers under half of the shortfall, and the cause of the remainder is unknown. The sample profile shows roughly 400,000 clones; 92% of them were found once. Of the sample, under 2% falls within the top ten clones.

The sample was peripheral blood, taken in a trial of Ad26.COV2.S vaccine versus placebo. The receptors come from a person between 18 and 60 years old who received the Ad26.COV2.S COVID-19 vaccine or a placebo.

The rearrangement uses TRBV27 and TRBJ1-1; 12 nucleotides align to TRBD1. CDR1 is MNHEY, CDR2 SMNVEV, per germline (reference sequence). J gave up 3 bases and V 4 bases, and 3 bases lay outside the gene matches. The CDR3 consists of 15 residues. DNA of the CDR3: TGTGCCAGCAGTTGGGGACAGGGGGCATACACTGAAGCTTTCTTT. This codes for CASSWGQGAYTEAFF.

The V gene is TRBV2, the J gene TRBJ2-5; 9 positions agree with TRBD1. Germline trimming cut 6 bases from V and 1 base from J; bases unmatched to any gene: 3. The CDR3 runs 14 residues. The germline V gene has CDR1 SNHLY and CDR2 FYNNEI. The CDR3: CASRRTGAQETQYF. DNA for the CDR3: TGTGCCAGCAGACGGACAGGGGCCCAAGAGACCCAGTACTTC.

The V gene is TRBV4-3, the J gene TRBJ2-2, with D possibly being TRBD1 (6 bases). Germline CDR1 LGHNA, CDR2 YSLEER. The V end lost 3 bases, the J end lost 6 bases, and 11 bases lay between the germline ends. The CDR3 length is 14 residues. The CDR3 DNA is TGCGCCAGCAGCCATCAGGGGTTTGCCGGGGAGCTGTTTTTT. It translates to CASSHQGFAGELFF.

This rearrangement joins TRBV4-3 to TRBJ1-2, with 9 positions matching TRBD1. In germline, CDR1 is LGHNA, CDR2 YSLEER. The CDR3 spans 18 residues. V dropped 2 bases and J dropped 4; count of bases not matched to a gene: 14. DNA of the CDR3: TGCGCCAGCAGCCAATCCCAAAATTCACAGGGGGCCTCCTATGGCTACACCTTC. Residues: CASSQSQNSQGASYGYTF.

This chain uses TRBV7-8 with TRBJ2-2; D call uncertain. This CDR3 spans 14 amino acids. Germline CDR1 and CDR2: SGHVS and FQNEAQ. The germline V and J ends were trimmed by 1 base and 8 bases, with 11 bases remaining between them. The CDR3 coding sequence is TGTGCCAGCAGCTTAGTAGTGTCCGGGGGGGAGCTGTTTTTT. Translation gives CASSLVVSGGELFF.

The J gene is TRBJ2-7, the V gene TRBV2, with 7 bases identical to TRBD2. This CDR3 region has 15 residues. Germline assignment: CDR1 SNHLY and CDR2 FYNNEI. The J segment lost 1 base and the V segment lost 8 bases, leaving 11 bases of the junction unmatched. The CDR3, as DNA: TGTGCCAGCCTAGATCCGGGGGGTGTTTCCTACGAGCAGTACTTC. Translated, it gives CASLDPGGVSYEQYF.

The CDR3 loop reads CASSPLGARETQYF. The CDR3 nucleotides read TGTGCCAGCAGCCCTTTAGGGGCTCGGGAGACCCAGTACTTC. The chain carries TRBV7-2 and TRBJ2-5; possibly TRBD1 for D (5 bases). Trimming took 5 bases from V and 5 from J, leaving 15 bases between them. This CDR3 region has 14 residues. CDR1 is SGHTA and CDR2 is FQGNSA in the germline V gene.

This chain links TRBV30 with TRBJ1-6; 9 bases agree with TRBD1. The CDR3 covers 15 residues. The trim removed 2 bases at V and 5 bases at J, leaving 4 bases unmatched. Looked up from germline, CDR1 is GTSNPN and CDR2 is SVGIG (reference sequence). The CDR3 region is CAWSRGQGDNSPLHF. The CDR3 DNA follows: TGTGCCTGGAGTCGGGGACAGGGAGATAATTCACCCCTCCACTTT.

In the case of this clone: Other nucleotide sequences in the sample specify the same CDR3. The CDR3 spells CASSLGRAQETQYF. DNA for the CDR3: TGTGCCAGCAGCTTAGGCAGGGCCCAAGAGACCCAGTACTTC. The V and J genes are TRBV7-2 and TRBJ2-5, with a weak D call TRBD1 (5 bases). Germline V lookup: CDR1 SGHTA, CDR2 FQGNSA. The CDR3 runs 14 residues. Trimming pared 1 base from V and 1 base from J, leaving 7 bases between.

The chain is built from TRBV5-4 and TRBJ2-5, with D possibly being TRBD2 (5 bases). Trimming shortened V by 4 bases and J by 7 bases, and 20 bases separated the two germline ends. This CDR3 is built from 15 residues. CDR1 and CDR2 (germline): SGHNT, YYREEE (reference sequence). CDR3 DNA: TGTGCCAGCAGCAGAGACCGTGGAGCGGCGGCGACCCAGTACTTC. It specifies CASSRDRGAAATQYF.

The chain is built from TRBV10-1 and TRBJ2-7; 9 positions agree with TRBD1. V lost 3 bases to trimming and J lost 6 bases; unmatched junction nucleotides: 12. Per the germline V gene, CDR1 is WNHNN and CDR2 is SYGVQD (reference sequence). The CDR3 runs 16 residues. The CDR3 spells CASSDYGTGYLGEQYF. The CDR3 DNA is TGCGCCAGCAGTGACTACGGGACAGGGTACTTGGGCGAGCAGTACTTC.

In its sample, this clone was seen once. The chain carries TRBV6-2 or TRBV6-3 and TRBJ2-2; D is ambiguous. The length of the CDR3 is 13 residues. The V gene's germline CDR1 is MNHEY and CDR2 SVGEGT. V was clipped by 5 bases and J by 3 bases, with 7 bases between them. The CDR3 sequence is CASSPRDTGELFF. The CDR3 coding sequence is TGTGCCAGCAGTCCCCGGGACACCGGGGAGCTGTTTTTT.

This chain connects TRBV5-4 to TRBJ2-7, with D possibly matching TRBD1 (5 bases). The length of the CDR3 is 14 residues. CDR1 SGHNT and CDR2 YYREEE come from the germline V gene (reference sequence). Trimming stripped 2 bases from V and 2 bases from J, with 11 bases between. The CDR3 reads CASSLKGPPYEQYF. Written as DNA, the CDR3 is TGTGCCAGCAGCTTAAAGGGGCCCCCCTACGAGCAGTACTTC. Variable domain in full (rest from reference TRBV5-4 and TRBJ2-7): ETGVTQSPTHLIKTRGQQVTLRCSSQSGHNTVSWYQQALGQGPQFIFQYYREEENGRGNFPPRFSGLQFPNYSSELNVNALELDDSALYLCASSLKGPPYEQYFGPGTRLTVT.

The chain is built from TRBV30 and TRBJ2-3; D perhaps matches TRBD2 (6 bases). The V and J ends lost 4 bases and 2 bases respectively, with 10 bases between them. CDR3 length equals 13 residues. Germline V lookup: CDR1 GTSNPN, CDR2 SVGIG (reference sequence). This CDR3 is CAWNSGFTDTQYF. CDR3 in DNA: TGTGCCTGGAATAGCGGATTCACAGATACGCAGTATTTT. Variable domain in full (rest from reference TRBV30 and TRBJ2-3): SQTIHQWPATLVQPVGSPLSLECTVEGTSNPNLYWYRQAAGRGLQLLFYSVGIGQISSEVPQNLSASRPQDRQFILSSKKLLLSDSGFYLCAWNSGFTDTQYFGPGTRLTVL.

J is TRBJ1-2 and V is TRBV30; D remains unclear. The CDR3 extends over 14 amino acids. Germline assignment: CDR1 GTSNPN and CDR2 SVGIG (reference sequence). V dropped 0 bases and J dropped 5 bases, with 13 bases sitting between them. The CDR3 protein is CAWSVPARAYGYTF. DNA for the CDR3: TGTGCCTGGAGTGTACCAGCAAGGGCATATGGCTACACCTTC.

The chain carries TRBV12-3 or TRBV12-4 and TRBJ2-1, with unresolved D. The V gene lost 6 bases and the J gene lost 3 bases, with 6 bases spanning the gap. There are 12 residues in the CDR3. Here the CDR3 DNA reads TGTGCCAGCAGCCCTCTCTACAATGAGCAGTTCTTC. It yields the protein CASSPLYNEQFF.

The chain recombines TRBV9 with TRBJ2-6; 7 nucleotides align to TRBD1. CDR3 length: 19 amino acids. Germline trimming cut 3 bases from V and 0 bases from J; bases unmatched to any gene: 12. In germline, CDR1 is SGDLS, CDR2 YYNGEE. The chain's CDR3 is CASSDHLDRRASGANVLTF. CDR3 nucleotides: TGTGCCAGCAGCGACCACTTGGACAGGCGTGCCTCTGGGGCCAACGTCCTGACTTTC.

Worth noting for this clone: Other DNA sequences in the same sample also yield this CDR3. The chain joins TRBV7-2 to TRBJ1-2; 9 positions agree with TRBD1. This CDR3 has 13 amino acids. Per germline, CDR1 SGHTA and CDR2 FQGNSA. The trim removed 5 bases at V and 5 bases at J, leaving 3 bases unmatched. CDR3 in amino acids: CASSPGTGYGYTF. The CDR3 bases are TGTGCCAGCAGCCCGGGGACAGGGTATGGCTACACCTTC.

V usage is TRBV10-1 and J usage is TRBJ2-5; 15 positions agree with TRBD2. After removal of 0 bases from V and 1 base from J, the junction contained 6 bases not matched to a gene. In germline, CDR1 is WNHNN, CDR2 SYGVQD (reference sequence). CDR3 length equals 19 residues. CDR3 residues: CASSESAGLAGGPQETQYF. The CDR3 DNA reads as TGCGCCAGCAGTGAGTCGGCGGGACTAGCGGGGGGACCCCAAGAGACCCAGTACTTC.

The CDR3 region has the DNA TGTGCCAGCAGCGTGGAGAACAGGCGGTACCAAGAGACCCAGTACTTC. The encoded protein is CASSVENRRYQETQYF. J is TRBJ2-5 and V is TRBV13; the D gene is possibly TRBD1 (5 bases). With 5 bases removed from V and 0 bases from J, the gap between germline ends came to 16 bases. The CDR3 covers 16 residues. Germline CDR1 PRHDT, CDR2 FYEKMQ (reference sequence).

The chain recombines TRBV19 with TRBJ1-1; D perhaps matches TRBD1 (5 bases). V lost 3 bases and J lost 6, with 11 bases in between. Germline assignment: CDR1 LNHDA and CDR2 SQIVND (reference sequence). CDR3 length: 13 amino acids. CDR3 in DNA: TGTGCCAGTAGTATTTTGGCAGGGCCTGAAGCTTTCTTT. Amino acid sequence: CASSILAGPEAFF.

In DNA form, the CDR3 reads TGTGCCAGCAGAAAAACACGGAACTCCTACGAGCAGTACTTC. It codes for CASRKTRNSYEQYF. V and J are TRBV6-5 and TRBJ2-7; D is unresolved. This CDR3 spans 14 amino acids. Trimming pared 6 bases from V and 0 bases from J, leaving 12 bases between. Germline-derived CDR1 and CDR2 are MNHEY and SVGAGI.

This clone was seen a handful of times. This chain joins TRBV11-2 and TRBJ2-7; D possibly matches TRBD1 or TRBD2 (6 bases each). The germline gives CDR1 SGHAT, CDR2 FQNNGV. CDR3 length: 14 amino acids. The ends were cut back, 5 bases at V and 7 bases at J, with 18 bases in the middle. For the CDR3, the DNA is TGTGCCAGCAGCCTTGTTGGGGGGCGAATTGAGCAGTACTTC. Amino acids: CASSLVGGRIEQYF.

The rearrangement uses TRBV7-9 and TRBJ2-1; possible D gene TRBD1, 6 bases. Trimming pared 5 bases from V and 5 bases from J, leaving 16 bases between. Germline CDR1 is SEHNR and CDR2 is FQNEAQ (reference sequence). The CDR3 runs 15 residues. The CDR3 nucleotides are TGTGCCAGCAGCCGATACAGGGCAGGTAACAATGAGCAGTTCTTC. Protein product: CASSRYRAGNNEQFF. Full variable domain (remainder filled in from reference TRBV7-9 and TRBJ2-1): DTGVSQNPRHKITKRGQNVTFRCDPISEHNRLYWYRQTLGQGPEFLTYFQNEAQLEKSRLLSDRFSAERPKGSFSTLEIQRTEQGDSAMYLCASSRYRAGNNEQFFGPGTRLTVL.

This chain links TRBV7-6 with TRBJ1-1, with D perhaps TRBD1 (5 bases). V lost 4 bases and J 4 bases, leaving 10 bases between the germline ends. The CDR3 has 13 amino acids. Germline V CDR1 and CDR2: SGHVS, FNYEAQ. This CDR3 is CASSSGLSTEAFF. In DNA, the CDR3 is TGTGCCAGCAGCTCGGGGCTGAGCACTGAAGCTTTCTTT.

The rearrangement uses TRBV7-2 and TRBJ2-2; D may be TRBD2 (7 bases). CDR3 length: 19 residues. The germline V gene encodes CDR1 SGHTA and CDR2 FQGNSA. V lost 4 bases, J lost 0 bases, and 21 bases lay in between. The CDR3 loop is CASSSRLAGATPNTGELFF. CDR3 nucleotide sequence: TGTGCCAGCAGCTCGCGACTTGCGGGGGCGACACCGAACACCGGGGAGCTGTTTTTT.

The V call is TRBV12-3 or TRBV12-4, the J call TRBJ1-1; D unclear. V was clipped by 2 bases and J by 5 bases, with 9 bases between them. This CDR3 contains 13 residues. CDR3 amino acids: CASSLQAGTEAFF. The CDR3 bases are TGTGCCAGCAGTTTACAGGCGGGAACTGAAGCTTTCTTT.

This chain connects TRBV6-6 to TRBJ2-7; maybe TRBD2 (5 bases). With 2 bases removed from V and 6 bases from J, the gap between germline ends came to 8 bases. The CDR3 sequence is 12 residues long. In germline, CDR1 is MNHNY, CDR2 SVGAGI (reference sequence). The CDR3 DNA reads as TGTGCCAGCAGTTACCAGAGGGCCGAGCAGTACTTC. Translation: CASSYQRAEQYF.

The chain carries TRBV20-1 and TRBJ1-1, with no clear D. The ends were cut back, 5 bases at V and 4 bases at J, with 8 bases in the middle. Germline V gene data show CDR1 as DFQATT and CDR2 as SNEGSKA (reference sequence). This CDR3 has 11 amino acids. The CDR3 is CSARTGTEAFF. CDR3 sequence (DNA): TGCAGTGCTCGGACGGGCACTGAAGCTTTCTTT.

V gene TRBV7-9 combines with J gene TRBJ1-4, with a weak D call TRBD1 (5 bases). V lost 0 bases, J lost 7 bases, and 15 bases lay in between. CDR3 length: 16 residues. The germline V gene has CDR1 SEHNR and CDR2 FQNEAQ (reference sequence). The DNA of the CDR3 is TGTGCCAGCAGCTTAGCCCCGGGGGGGGTGATTGAAAAACTGTTTTTT. Protein product: CASSLAPGGVIEKLFF.